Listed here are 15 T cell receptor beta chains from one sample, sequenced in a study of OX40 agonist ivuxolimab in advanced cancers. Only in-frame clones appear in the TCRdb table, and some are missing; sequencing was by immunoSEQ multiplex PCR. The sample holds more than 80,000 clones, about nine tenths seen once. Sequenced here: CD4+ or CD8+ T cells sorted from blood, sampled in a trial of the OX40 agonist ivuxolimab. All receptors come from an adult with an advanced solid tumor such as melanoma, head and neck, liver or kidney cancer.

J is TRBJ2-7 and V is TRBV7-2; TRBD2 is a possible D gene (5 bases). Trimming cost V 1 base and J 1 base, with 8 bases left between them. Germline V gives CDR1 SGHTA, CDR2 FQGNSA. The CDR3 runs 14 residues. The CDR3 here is CASSLEGGSYEQYF. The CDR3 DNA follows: TGTGCCAGCAGCTTAGAAGGCGGGTCCTACGAGCAGTACTTC.

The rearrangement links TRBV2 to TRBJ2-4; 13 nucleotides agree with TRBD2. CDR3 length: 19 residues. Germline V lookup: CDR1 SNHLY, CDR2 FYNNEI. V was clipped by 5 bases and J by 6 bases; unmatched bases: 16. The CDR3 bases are TGTGCCAGCAGTTACGGTCTGGGACTAGCGGGGAAAGGGAGAAACATTCAGTACTTC. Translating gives CASSYGLGLAGKGRNIQYF. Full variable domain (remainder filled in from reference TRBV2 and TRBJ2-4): EPEVTQTPSHQVTQMGQEVILRCVPISNHLYFYWYRQILGQKVEFLVSFYNNEISEKSEIFDDQFSVERPDGSNFTLKIRSTKLEDSAMYFCASSYGLGLAGKGRNIQYFGAGTRLSVL.

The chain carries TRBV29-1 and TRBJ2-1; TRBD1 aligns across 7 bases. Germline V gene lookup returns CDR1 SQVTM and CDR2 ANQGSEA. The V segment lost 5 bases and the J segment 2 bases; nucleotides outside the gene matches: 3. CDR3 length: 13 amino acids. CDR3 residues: CSVRTGAYNEQFF. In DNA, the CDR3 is TGCAGCGTTAGGACAGGTGCCTACAATGAGCAGTTCTTC.

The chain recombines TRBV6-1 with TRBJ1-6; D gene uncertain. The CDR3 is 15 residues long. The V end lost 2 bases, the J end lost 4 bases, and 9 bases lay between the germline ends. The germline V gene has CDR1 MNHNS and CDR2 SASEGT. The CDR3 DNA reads TGTGCCAGCAGTGAACAGTCAGTATATAATTCACCCCTCCACTTT. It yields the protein CASSEQSVYNSPLHF.

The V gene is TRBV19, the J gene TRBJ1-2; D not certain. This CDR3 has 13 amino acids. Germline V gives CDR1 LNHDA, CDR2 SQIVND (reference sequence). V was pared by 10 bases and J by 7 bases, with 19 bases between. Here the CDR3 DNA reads TGTGCCACCGCAAAACGAGATCCTCTTGGCTACACCTTC. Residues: CATAKRDPLGYTF.

DNA for the CDR3: TGTGCCAGCAGCCCTGCCAGTCGAGTGAGCGGGGAGCTGTTTTTT. This codes for CASSPASRVSGELFF. The chain uses TRBV7-2 and TRBJ2-2; D not certain. V gave up 5 bases and J gave up 7 bases, with 17 bases separating them. The CDR3 runs 15 residues. Germline V gene lookup returns CDR1 SGHTA and CDR2 FQGNSA.

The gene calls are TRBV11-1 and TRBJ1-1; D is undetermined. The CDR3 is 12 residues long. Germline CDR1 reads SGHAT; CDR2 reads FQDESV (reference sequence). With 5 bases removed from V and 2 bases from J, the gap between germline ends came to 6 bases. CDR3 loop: CASSHPNTEAFF. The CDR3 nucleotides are TGTGCCAGCAGCCACCCCAACACTGAAGCTTTCTTT.

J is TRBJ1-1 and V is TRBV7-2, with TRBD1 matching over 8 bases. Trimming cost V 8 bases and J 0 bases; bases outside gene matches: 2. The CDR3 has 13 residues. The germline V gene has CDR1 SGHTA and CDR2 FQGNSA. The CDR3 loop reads CASGTGMNTEAFF. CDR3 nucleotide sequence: TGTGCCAGCGGGACAGGAATGAACACTGAAGCTTTCTTT. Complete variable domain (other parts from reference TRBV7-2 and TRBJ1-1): GAGVSQSPSNKVTEKGKDVELRCDPISGHTALYWYRQSLGQGLEFLIYFQGNSAPDKSGLPSDRFSAERTGGSVSTLTIQRTQQEDSAVYLCASGTGMNTEAFFGQGTRLTVV.

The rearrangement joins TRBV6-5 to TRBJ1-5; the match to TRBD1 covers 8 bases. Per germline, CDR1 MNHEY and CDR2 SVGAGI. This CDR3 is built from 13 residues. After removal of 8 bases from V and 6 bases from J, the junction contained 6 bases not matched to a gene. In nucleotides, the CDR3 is TGTGCCAGCGCGCAGGGGGCGAGTCAGCCCCAGCATTTT. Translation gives CASAQGASQPQHF.

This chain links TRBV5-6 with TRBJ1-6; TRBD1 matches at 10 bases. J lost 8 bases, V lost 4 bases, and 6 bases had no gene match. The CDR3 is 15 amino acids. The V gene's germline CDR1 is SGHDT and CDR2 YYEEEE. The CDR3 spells CASSPGQGLHSPLHF. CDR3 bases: TGTGCCAGCAGCCCGGGACAGGGGCTACATTCACCCCTCCACTTT.

CDR3 sequence reads: CASSAGRRGEQFF. In DNA form, the CDR3 reads TGTGCCAGCAGCGCGGGGCGCCGTGGTGAGCAGTTCTTC. The rearrangement uses TRBV2 and TRBJ2-1, with D possibly being TRBD2 (6 bases). Germline-derived CDR1 and CDR2 are SNHLY and FYNNEI. The CDR3 has 13 amino acids. The V end was cut by 6 bases, the J end by 9 bases, with 15 bases between.

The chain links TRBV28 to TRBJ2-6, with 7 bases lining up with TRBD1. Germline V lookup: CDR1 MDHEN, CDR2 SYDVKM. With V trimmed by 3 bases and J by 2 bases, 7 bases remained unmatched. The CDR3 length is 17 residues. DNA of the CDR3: TGTGCCAGCAGTTTGAGACAGGGTGCCCCTGGGGCCAACGTCCTGACTTTC. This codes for CASSLRQGAPGANVLTF.

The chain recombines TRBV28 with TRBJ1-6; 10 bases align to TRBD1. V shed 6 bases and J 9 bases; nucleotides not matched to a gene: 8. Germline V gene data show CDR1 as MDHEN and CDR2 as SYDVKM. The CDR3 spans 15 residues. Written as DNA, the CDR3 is TGTGCCAGCAGCTCGGGACAGGGGAAGAGTTCACCCCTCCACTTT. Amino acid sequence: CASSSGQGKSSPLHF.

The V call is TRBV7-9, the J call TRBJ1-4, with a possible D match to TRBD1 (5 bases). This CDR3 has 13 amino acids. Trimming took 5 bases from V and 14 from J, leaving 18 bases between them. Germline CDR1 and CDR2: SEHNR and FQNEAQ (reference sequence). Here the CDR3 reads CASSLPPGPELFF. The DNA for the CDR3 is TGTGCCAGCAGCCTCCCCCCAGGGCCTGAGCTGTTTTTT.

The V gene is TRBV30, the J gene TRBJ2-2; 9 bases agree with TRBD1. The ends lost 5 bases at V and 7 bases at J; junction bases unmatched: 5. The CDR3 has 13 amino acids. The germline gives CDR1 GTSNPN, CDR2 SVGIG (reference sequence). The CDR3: CAWDRGNFGELFF. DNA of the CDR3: TGTGCCTGGGACAGGGGGAACTTCGGGGAGCTGTTTTTT.